This T cell receptor beta chain is from a study of cytomegalovirus exposure and HLA in healthy donors. Whole-study context: An earlier analysis identified 120 million or so unique TCR beta sequences in about 200 million T cells.

On this clone itself: The target antigen is unknown.

The CDR3 covers 14 residues. The junction had 4 bases not matched to a gene; V was cut back by 4 bases and J by 4 bases. Germline values: CDR1 MNHEY, CDR2 SMNVEV (reference sequence). Broader study findings: Researchers had no immune exposure information except CMV serostatus available.

PCR involved 60 Vbeta and 13 Jbeta primers. Profiling relied on immunoSEQ multiplex PCR, and the TCRdb table lists in-frame clones only, not all of them. The profile covers fewer than 200,000 clones, with around four fifths appearing a single time and about 1.8% taken by the ten largest. The source material was PBMCs. The V and J genes are TRBV27 and TRBJ1-5, with 7 bases matching TRBD1. This receptor was obtained from a man in his forties in good health and CMV-seropositive. CDR3 sequence reads: CASSSPGQNQPQHF. DNA of the CDR3: TGTGCCAGCAGTTCCCCGGGACAGAATCAGCCCCAGCATTTT.